The rows below give T cell receptor beta chains drawn from one sample of a study of PD-1 blockade in classical Hodgkin lymphoma. Here immunoSEQ multiplex PCR was the method, and the copy in TCRdb shows in-frame clones only, minus some. Among about 61,000 clones listed, more than 80% were seen once. The starting material was peripheral blood mononuclear cells (PBMCs), obtained at baseline. The receptors here all came from a human donor with classical Hodgkin lymphoma. The CDR3 runs from the conserved cysteine through the conserved F or W. The order of the fields is CDR3 protein, CDR3 DNA, D gene, V gene, J gene, clone size. A D gene is named only where the DNA matches it firmly. Size is omitted from some rows. Given values are once, few, many or a class for expanded clones.

CDR3: CASSVLGAGDRNEQFF
DNA: TGTGCCAGTAGTGTCCTGGGAGCGGGGGACCGGAATGAGCAGTTCTTC
D: TRBD2
V: TRBV19
J: TRBJ2-1
size: NA

CDR3: CASSLGIAVYNEQFF
DNA: TGTGCCAGCAGCTTAGGGATCGCGGTCTACAATGAGCAGTTCTTC
D: NA
V: TRBV7-8
J: TRBJ2-1
size: NA

CDR3: CASSARQGRTEAFF
DNA: TGTGCCAGCAGCGCTAGACAGGGGAGAACTGAAGCTTTCTTT
D: TRBD1
V: TRBV5-5
J: TRBJ1-1
size: NA

CDR3: CASSPPLPGQGRGKTQYF
DNA: TGTGCCAGCAGCCCCCCCCTACCGGGACAGGGGAGGGGTAAGACCCAGTACTTC
D: TRBD1
V: TRBV7-9
J: TRBJ2-5
size: NA

CDR3: CAWSVQGPYQPQHF
DNA: TGTGCCTGGAGTGTCCAGGGCCCTTACCAGCCCCAGCATTTT
D: NA
V: TRBV30
J: TRBJ1-5
size: NA

CDR3: CASSPEGRGKETQYF
DNA: TGTGCCAGCTCACCGGAAGGAAGGGGGAAAGAGACCCAGTACTTC
D: NA
V: TRBV18
J: TRBJ2-5
size: NA

CDR3: CAWRRQGGDTEAFF
DNA: TGTGCCTGGAGGCGACAGGGAGGTGACACTGAAGCTTTCTTT
D: TRBD1
V: TRBV30
J: TRBJ1-1
size: NA

CDR3: CASCLLGFQETQYF
DNA: TGTGCCAGCTGCCTTTTGGGGTTCCAAGAGACCCAGTACTTC
D: NA
V: TRBV28
J: TRBJ2-5
size: once

CDR3: CASSLPQKFQETQYF
DNA: TGTGCCAGCAGCTTACCCCAAAAGTTCCAAGAGACCCAGTACTTC
D: NA
V: TRBV7-9
J: TRBJ2-5
size: NA

CDR3: CASSESLGFYYGYTF
DNA: TGTGCCAGCAGTGAATCTCTGGGATTTTACTATGGCTACACCTTC
D: NA
V: TRBV2
J: TRBJ1-2
size: NA

CDR3: CASGIDRALYEQYF
DNA: TGTGCCAGCGGTATCGACAGGGCCCTCTACGAGCAGTACTTC
D: TRBD1
V: TRBV6-1
J: TRBJ2-7
size: NA

CDR3: CASSILAGTGELFF
DNA: TGTGCCAGTAGTATATTAGCGGGAACCGGGGAGCTGTTTTTT
D: TRBD2
V: TRBV19
J: TRBJ2-2
size: NA

CDR3: CASSSHRGASDTQYF
DNA: TGTGCCAGCAGCTCCCACAGGGGCGCATCAGATACGCAGTATTTT
D: TRBD1
V: TRBV7-3
J: TRBJ2-3
size: NA

CDR3: CASSQALSYGYTF
DNA: TGTGCCAGCAGCCAGGCGCTATCCTATGGCTACACCTTC
D: NA
V: TRBV9
J: TRBJ1-2
size: NA

CDR3: CASSRTLAGRTYNEQFF
DNA: TGTGCCAGTAGTCGTACTCTAGCGGGGCGGACCTACAATGAGCAGTTCTTC
D: TRBD2
V: TRBV19
J: TRBJ2-1
size: NA

CDR3: CASQGPYEQYF
DNA: TGTGCCTCTCAGGGACCCTACGAGCAGTACTTC
D: NA
V: TRBV27
J: TRBJ2-7
size: NA

CDR3: CASSFAPGQFYEQYF
DNA: TGTGCCAGCAGCTTCGCTCCGGGGCAGTTTTACGAGCAGTACTTC
D: NA
V: TRBV7-6
J: TRBJ2-7
size: NA

CDR3: CASSATGTDNSPLHF
DNA: TGTGCCAGCAGCGCGACCGGGACAGATAATTCACCCCTCCACTTT
D: TRBD1
V: TRBV7-9
J: TRBJ1-6
size: NA

CDR3: CASSLDGVGNQPQHF
DNA: TGTGCCAGCAGCTTGGATGGGGTGGGCAATCAGCCCCAGCATTTT
D: NA
V: TRBV5-6
J: TRBJ1-5
size: NA

CDR3: CAWGRLSSNQPQHF
DNA: TGTGCCTGGGGCAGGCTGTCCAGCAATCAGCCCCAGCATTTT
D: NA
V: TRBV30
J: TRBJ1-5
size: NA

CDR3: CASSDGRGYYGYTF
DNA: TGTGCCAGCAGTGATGGGCGGGGATACTATGGCTACACCTTC
D: NA
V: TRBV2
J: TRBJ1-2
size: NA

CDR3: CASSVEMGRAGELFF
DNA: TGTGCCAGCAGCGTAGAGATGGGGAGAGCCGGGGAGCTGTTTTTT
D: NA
V: TRBV9
J: TRBJ2-2
size: NA

CDR3: CASSPLAEIRYEQYF
DNA: TGTGCCAGCAGCCCTCTCGCGGAAATTCGATACGAGCAGTACTTC
D: NA
V: TRBV28
J: TRBJ2-7
size: once

CDR3: CASSPREQTQYF
DNA: TGTGCCAGCAGCCCCCGGGAGCAGACCCAGTACTTC
D: NA
V: TRBV7-2
J: TRBJ2-5
size: NA

CDR3: CASSRLSIPPYTSSIDSSIYGYTF
DNA: TGTGCCAGCAGCCGTCTTTCCATCCCACCTTACACTTCATCCATCGATTCCTCCATTTATGGCTACACCTTC
D: NA
V: TRBV14
J: TRBJ1-2
size: NA

CDR3: CASSRLAANTGELFF
DNA: TGTGCCAGCAGCCGGCTAGCGGCCAACACCGGGGAGCTGTTTTTT
D: TRBD2
V: TRBV14
J: TRBJ2-2
size: NA

CDR3: CASSLAQIRETQYF
DNA: TGTGCCAGCAGCTTAGCGCAAATCCGGGAGACCCAGTACTTC
D: NA
V: TRBV7-8
J: TRBJ2-5
size: NA

CDR3: CASSLIQGGTDTQYF
DNA: TGCGCCAGCAGCCTGATACAGGGTGGGACAGATACGCAGTATTTT
D: NA
V: TRBV4-1
J: TRBJ2-3
size: NA

CDR3: CASSAGGTDTQYF
DNA: TGTGCCAGCAGTGCCGGGGGCACAGATACGCAGTATTTT
D: NA
V: TRBV6-4
J: TRBJ2-3
size: few

CDR3: CASSVEGSTLHF
DNA: TGTGCCAGCAGCGTAGAAGGGAGCACCCTCCACTTT
D: NA
V: TRBV9
J: TRBJ1-6
size: NA

CDR3: CASSPLQGTVYGYTF
DNA: TGTGCCAGCAGCCCCCTTCAAGGGACAGTCTATGGCTACACCTTC
D: TRBD1
V: TRBV4-2
J: TRBJ1-2
size: NA

CDR3: CASSFRGGSPLHF
DNA: TGTGCCAGCAGCTTCCGGGGGGGTTCACCCCTCCACTTT
D: NA
V: TRBV5-4
J: TRBJ1-6
size: NA

CDR3: CASTGYVTGDKKAFF
DNA: TGCGCCAGCACCGGATACGTGACAGGGGATAAGAAAGCTTTCTTT
D: TRBD1
V: TRBV4-1
J: TRBJ1-1
size: NA

CDR3: CASSWGGTNTEAFF
DNA: TGCGCCAGCAGCTGGGGGGGAACGAACACTGAAGCTTTCTTT
D: NA
V: TRBV5-1
J: TRBJ1-1
size: NA

CDR3: CASSPPTVGYTF
DNA: TGTGCCAGCAGCCCACCGACAGTAGGCTACACCTTC
D: NA
V: TRBV14
J: TRBJ1-2
size: few

CDR3: CASSISGTSNYGYTF
DNA: TGTGCCAGTAGTATTAGCGGGACAAGTAACTATGGCTACACCTTC
D: NA
V: TRBV19
J: TRBJ1-2
size: NA

CDR3: CASTNLVGTQYF
DNA: TGTGCCAGCACCAACCTGGTGGGCACGCAGTATTTT
D: NA
V: TRBV5-4
J: TRBJ2-3
size: NA

CDR3: CAWNSAETQYF
DNA: TGTGCCTGGAATTCAGCCGAGACCCAGTACTTC
D: NA
V: TRBV30
J: TRBJ2-5
size: NA

CDR3: CASSPGTDYEQYF
DNA: TGTGCCAGCAGCCCCGGGACAGACTACGAGCAGTACTTC
D: TRBD1
V: TRBV11-2
J: TRBJ2-7
size: once

CDR3: CASSVIEGQPNEKLFF
DNA: TGTGCCAGCAGCGTAATCGAGGGACAACCGAATGAAAAACTGTTTTTT
D: NA
V: TRBV7-9
J: TRBJ1-4
size: NA

CDR3: CASSLTAGTTGELFF
DNA: TGTGCTAGCAGCTTAACTGCGGGAACGACCGGGGAGCTGTTTTTT
D: NA
V: TRBV7-7
J: TRBJ2-2
size: NA

CDR3: CASSLQGAKQPQHF
DNA: TGTGCCAGCAGCCTCCAGGGGGCAAAGCAGCCCCAGCATTTT
D: TRBD1
V: TRBV7-2
J: TRBJ1-5
size: NA

CDR3: CASSLIGTGHTEAFF
DNA: TGTGCCAGCAGTTTAATCGGGACAGGACACACTGAAGCTTTCTTT
D: TRBD1
V: TRBV6-5
J: TRBJ1-1
size: NA

CDR3: CASRGGASSGTGELFF
DNA: TGTGCCAGTAGAGGCGGGGCCAGCTCAGGGACCGGGGAGCTGTTTTTT
D: NA
V: TRBV19
J: TRBJ2-2
size: NA

CDR3: CASSYDEETYEQYF
DNA: TGTGCCAGCAGTTACGACGAGGAGACCTACGAGCAGTACTTC
D: NA
V: TRBV6-6
J: TRBJ2-7
size: few

CDR3: CASRGGRRSEKLFF
DNA: TGTGCCAGCAGGGGGGGAAGAAGGAGTGAAAAACTGTTTTTT
D: NA
V: TRBV25-1
J: TRBJ1-4
size: NA

CDR3: CASGATGDREAFF
DNA: TGTGCCAGCGGCGCAACCGGGGACAGGGAAGCTTTCTTT
D: TRBD1
V: TRBV5-4
J: TRBJ1-1
size: NA

CDR3: CASSLFWEAQPQHF
DNA: TGTGCCAGTAGTCTATTCTGGGAGGCCCAGCCCCAGCATTTT
D: NA
V: TRBV19
J: TRBJ1-5
size: NA

CDR3: CASSVGGEQFF
DNA: TGTGCCAGCAGCGTAGGAGGTGAGCAGTTCTTC
D: NA
V: TRBV9
J: TRBJ2-1
size: NA

CDR3: CASSPYGGTNTEAFF
DNA: TGCGCCAGCAGCCCCTACGGGGGCACGAACACTGAAGCTTTCTTT
D: NA
V: TRBV5-1
J: TRBJ1-1
size: NA

CDR3: CASSLFNSDAFF
DNA: TGTGCCAGCAGCCTATTCAACTCTGACGCTTTCTTT
D: NA
V: TRBV7-2
J: TRBJ1-1
size: NA